The 8 T cell receptor beta chains given below trace back to one sample, sequenced in a study of Ad26.COV2.S vaccination and SARS-CoV-2 variants. TCRdb's copy holds only in-frame clones and misses some; the assay was immunoSEQ multiplex PCR. This sample has 350,000 to 500,000 clones, with roughly nine tenths found just once. Documented treatment: 15 to 20 received Ad26.COV2.S at low or high dose, single or two shots; five or six received placebo; per-sample allocation not given. The samples were gathered on day 63 after the first injection of vaccine or placebo. The input for sequencing was peripheral blood, taken in a trial of Ad26.COV2.S vaccine versus placebo. The receptors here all came from a person aged 18-60 years who received the Ad26.COV2.S COVID-19 vaccine or a placebo.

The rearrangement uses TRBV2 and TRBJ2-7; 14 bases are a match to TRBD2. Germline lookup yields CDR1 SNHLY and CDR2 FYNNEI. This CDR3 has 16 amino acids. V dropped 6 bases and J dropped 3; count of bases not matched to a gene: 7. The CDR3 DNA follows: TGTGCCAGCAGAAGACTAGCGGGGGGGGTCCTCTACGAGCAGTACTTC. It is translated as CASRRLAGGVLYEQYF.

The V call is TRBV7-2, the J call TRBJ1-3, with unresolved D. Trimming left V 4 bases short and J 0 bases short, with 16 bases between. CDR1 is SGHTA and CDR2 is FQGNSA in the germline V gene. This CDR3 has 17 residues. CDR3 sequence reads: CASSSTPRRASGNTIYF. CDR3 coding DNA: TGTGCCAGCAGCTCGACACCCAGGAGGGCCTCTGGAAACACCATATATTTT.

The chain uses TRBV30 and TRBJ1-2; no clear D. CDR3 size: 11 residues. V dropped 7 bases and J dropped 0 bases, with 6 bases sitting between them. Germline lookup yields CDR1 GTSNPN and CDR2 SVGIG (reference sequence). CDR3 in DNA: TGTGCCTCAGGAGCTAACTATGGCTACACCTTC. Protein: CASGANYGYTF.

This chain connects TRBV5-1 to TRBJ1-1; no firm D call. This CDR3 is built from 14 residues. Trimming removed 0 bases at V and 5 bases at J, with 11 bases between. Looked up from germline, CDR1 is SGHRS and CDR2 is YFSETQ. The CDR3 reads CASSLGVGRTEAFF. The CDR3 bases are TGCGCCAGCAGCTTGGGAGTGGGGAGGACTGAAGCTTTCTTT.

This clone showed up just once. The gene calls are TRBV2 and TRBJ1-5; D is uncertain. Trimming removed 6 bases at V and 0 bases at J, with 3 bases between. CDR1 SNHLY and CDR2 FYNNEI come from the germline V gene. This CDR3 has 12 amino acids. The CDR3 sequence: CASRDSNQPQHF. The CDR3 bases are TGTGCCAGCAGGGATAGCAATCAGCCCCAGCATTTT.

The chain couples TRBV5-6 to TRBJ2-3, with D perhaps matching TRBD1 (6 bases). V dropped 3 bases and J dropped 6 bases, with 11 bases sitting between them. CDR1 is SGHDT, CDR2 YYEEEE, per germline. This CDR3 comprises 13 residues. CDR3 DNA: TGTGCCAGCAGCTGGACAGTCTCGGATACGCAGTATTTT. As protein: CASSWTVSDTQYF.

This rearrangement joins TRBV3-1 (or the pseudogene TRBV3-2) to TRBJ2-4; TRBD2 is a possible D gene (6 bases). CDR3 length: 15 residues. Trimming took 6 bases from V and 8 from J, leaving 20 bases between them. Germline CDR1 is LGHDT and CDR2 is YNNKEL (reference sequence). In nucleotides, the CDR3 is TGTGCCAGCAGGGGGGGTCAAGCCCAGTATGACATTCAGTACTTC. Encoded protein: CASRGGQAQYDIQYF.

As DNA, the CDR3 is TGCGCCAGCAGCTCACGCCCAGGAGCGGGACCCGCGAGCTCTGGAAACACCATATATTTT. As protein: CASSSRPGAGPASSGNTIYF. This sequence joins TRBV5-1 and TRBJ1-3, with D possibly matching TRBD1 (5 bases). The CDR3 loop spans 20 amino acids. With 3 bases removed from V and 0 bases from J, the gap between germline ends came to 25 bases. Germline V gene lookup returns CDR1 SGHRS and CDR2 YFSETQ.